This paragraph reports one T cell receptor beta chain. As handled by the study authors: It was from reference gene primer amplification that nucleated cell counts were estimated. TCRdb's copy holds only in-frame clones and misses some; the assay was immunoSEQ multiplex PCR. The D gene and trimming were derived from the DNA, and the V and J assignments and clone size from that table. The sample yields 220,000 or so clones, around 90% seen once. The data originate from a study of blood T cell repertoires in COVID-19. The overall study: Both acute and convalescent COVID-19 samples were obtained from the United States, Italy and Spain. T cells, B-cell-depleted T cells, or PBMCs provided the cDNA or gDNA that served as material.

Membership in each cohort depended on participant-reported clinical history. Germline-derived CDR1 and CDR2 are LNHDA and SQIVND (reference sequence). With V trimmed by 7 bases and J by 0 bases, 8 bases remained unmatched. The CDR3 is made up of 15 amino acids. The receptor's source is a woman in her fifties or sixties with acute COVID-19. The chain employs TRBV19 and TRBJ2-7; 8 positions match TRBD2. Sequencing was performed on PBMCs or T cells enriched from blood (not recorded which). CDR3: CASTPGGGYSYEQYF. The CDR3 nucleotides are TGTGCCAGTACCCCCGGCGGGGGGTACTCCTACGAGCAGTACTTC.